This T cell receptor beta chain is from a study of blood T cell repertoires in COVID-19. The table came from immunoSEQ multiplex PCR; TCRdb's copy has only in-frame clones and leaves some out. The table lists some 57,000 clones, 85% of them singletons. The CDR3 is made up of 18 amino acids. J lost 0 bases, V lost 4 bases, and 9 bases had no gene match. CDR1 SGHTA and CDR2 FQGNSA come from the germline V gene. The receptor's source is a human donor in a cohort sampled during active COVID-19. The chain recombines TRBV7-2 with TRBJ2-4, with 10 bases identical to TRBD2. The specimen was peripheral blood. Here the CDR3 reads CASSSLGLAVGAKNIQYF. The CDR3 DNA reads TGTGCCAGCAGCTCCCTAGGACTAGCGGTGGGAGCCAAAAACATTCAGTACTTC.